One T cell receptor (beta chain) is described in this entry. Its cognate antigen is unknown. The CDR3 is 14 residues long. Germline V lookup: CDR1 MNHEY, CDR2 SVGAGI. V was trimmed by 0 bases and J by 10 bases, leaving 10 bases between them. This specimen belongs to a study of OX40 agonist ivuxolimab in advanced cancers. As for the study in general: Patients took ivuxolimab, an agonistic anti-OX40 (CD134) antibody. With a range of about 23 to 90, age averaged roughly 61 years, and around 80% were male. Two cutaneous melanoma patients and one hepatocellular carcinoma patient, three in all, had partial responses. Study-level points and caveats: Expanded peripheral T cells had an undetermined antigen specificity.

Sequenced by immunoSEQ multiplex PCR; TCRdb stores in-frame clones only, minus some. The sample includes about 60,000 clones, over 80% of them seen just once. Sequences were derived from CD4+ or CD8+ T cells sorted from blood, sampled in a trial of the OX40 agonist ivuxolimab. V is TRBV6-5 and J is TRBJ1-6; D is unclear. This TCR came from an adult with an advanced solid tumor such as melanoma, head and neck, liver or kidney cancer. Here the CDR3 reads CASSYSITSSPLHF. CDR3 sequence (DNA): TGTGCCAGCAGTTACTCGATAACGAGCTCACCCCTCCACTTT.